What follows are 2 T cell receptor beta chains derived from one specimen sequenced in a study of T cells in Graves' hyperthyroidism and ophthalmopathy. From RNA transcripts, TCR beta CDR3 regions were amplified. TCR CDR3 underwent first-round RT-PCR with the HTBI primer set. Each CDR3 protein is one row after TCRdb ran MiXCR on the multiplex PCR reads. The sample records approximately 690,000 distinct CDR3 sequences, about 14% being singletons. Sequencing was performed on blood. The receptors shown here come from a woman aged 50 to 60 with Graves' ophthalmopathy.

In its sample, this clonotype was seen many times. The V call is TRBV11-2, the J call TRBJ2-1; 9 nucleotides line up with TRBD2. Per germline, CDR1 SGHAT and CDR2 FQNNGV. J lost 0 bases, V lost 3 bases, and 3 bases had no gene match. The CDR3 is 16 residues long. For the CDR3, the DNA is TGTGCCAGCAGCTTGACTAGCGGAGGCTCCTACAATGAGCAGTTCTTC. Translated, it gives CASSLTSGGSYNEQFF.

V is TRBV7-3 and J is TRBJ2-5; the match to TRBD2 covers 13 bases. Germline CDR1 and CDR2: SGHTA and FQGTGA. V lost 6 bases to trimming and J lost 10 bases; unmatched junction nucleotides: 8. This CDR3 contains 14 residues. The CDR3 DNA sequence: TGTGCCAGCAGTTACAGTGGGACTAGCGGGATCCAGTACTTC. Its translation is CASSYSGTSGIQYF. The full variable domain, its missing parts supplied by reference TRBV7-3 and TRBJ2-5, is GAGVSQTPSNKVTEKGKYVELRCDPISGHTALYWYRQSLGQGPEFLIYFQGTGAADDSGLPNDRFFAVRPEGSVSTLKIQRTERGDSAVYLCASSYSGTSGIQYFGPGTRLLVL.